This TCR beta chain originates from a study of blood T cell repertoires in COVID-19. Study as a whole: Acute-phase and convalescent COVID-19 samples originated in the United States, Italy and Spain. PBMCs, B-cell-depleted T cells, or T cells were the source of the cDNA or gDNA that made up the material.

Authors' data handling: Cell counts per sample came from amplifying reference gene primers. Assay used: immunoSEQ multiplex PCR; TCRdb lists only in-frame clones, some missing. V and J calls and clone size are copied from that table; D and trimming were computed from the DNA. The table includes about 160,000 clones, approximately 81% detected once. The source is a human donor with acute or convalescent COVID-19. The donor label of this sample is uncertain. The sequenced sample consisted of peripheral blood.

CDR3 sequence: CASSFKQGRETQYF. CDR3 nucleotide sequence: TGTGCCAGCAGTTTCAAACAGGGCAGAGAGACCCAGTACTTC. The chain links TRBV28 to TRBJ2-5; perhaps TRBD1 as D (6 bases). V was clipped by 3 bases and J by 4 bases, with 12 bases between them. This CDR3 is 14 amino acids long. Germline values: CDR1 MDHEN, CDR2 SYDVKM.